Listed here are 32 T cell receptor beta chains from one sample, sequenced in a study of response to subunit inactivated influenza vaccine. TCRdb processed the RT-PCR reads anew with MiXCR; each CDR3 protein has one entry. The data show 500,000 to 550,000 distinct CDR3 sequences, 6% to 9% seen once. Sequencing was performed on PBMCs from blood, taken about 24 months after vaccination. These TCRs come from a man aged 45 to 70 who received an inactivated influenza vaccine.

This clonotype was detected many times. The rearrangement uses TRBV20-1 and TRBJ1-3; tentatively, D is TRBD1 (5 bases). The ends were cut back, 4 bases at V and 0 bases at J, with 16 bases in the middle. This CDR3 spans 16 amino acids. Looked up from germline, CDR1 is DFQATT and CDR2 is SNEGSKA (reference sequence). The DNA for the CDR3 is TGCAGTGCTAAGCCGTCAGGGACTTTCTCTGGAAACACCATATATTTT. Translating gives CSAKPSGTFSGNTIYF.

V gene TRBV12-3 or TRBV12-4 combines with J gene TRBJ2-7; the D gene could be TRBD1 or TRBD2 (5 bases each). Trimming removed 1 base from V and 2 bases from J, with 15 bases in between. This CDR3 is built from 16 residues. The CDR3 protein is CASSLDQGRRPYEQYF. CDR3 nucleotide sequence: TGTGCCAGCAGTTTAGATCAGGGACGGCGACCCTACGAGCAGTACTTC.

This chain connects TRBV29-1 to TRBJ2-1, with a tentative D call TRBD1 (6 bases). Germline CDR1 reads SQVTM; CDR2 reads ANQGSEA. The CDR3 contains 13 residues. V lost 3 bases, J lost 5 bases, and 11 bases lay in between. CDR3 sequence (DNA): TGCAGCGTTGAGAGGACAGCAAACAATGAGCAGTTCTTC. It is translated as CSVERTANNEQFF.

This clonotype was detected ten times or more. The CDR3 DNA reads as TGTGCCAGCAGCTCGGGACTAAACACAGATACGCAGTATTTT. It codes for CASSSGLNTDTQYF. The rearrangement links TRBV7-2 to TRBJ2-3, with 7 bases fitting TRBD2. The CDR3 covers 14 residues. Trimming removed 4 bases from V and 2 bases from J; junction bases left unmatched: 3. Germline values: CDR1 SGHTA, CDR2 FQGNSA.

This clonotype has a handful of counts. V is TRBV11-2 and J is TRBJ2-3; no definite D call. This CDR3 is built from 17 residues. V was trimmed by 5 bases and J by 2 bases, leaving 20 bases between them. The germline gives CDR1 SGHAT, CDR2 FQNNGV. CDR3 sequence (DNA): TGTGCCAGCAGCACAGTGCAGCCCTATACCCTCACAGATACGCAGTATTTT. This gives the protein CASSTVQPYTLTDTQYF.

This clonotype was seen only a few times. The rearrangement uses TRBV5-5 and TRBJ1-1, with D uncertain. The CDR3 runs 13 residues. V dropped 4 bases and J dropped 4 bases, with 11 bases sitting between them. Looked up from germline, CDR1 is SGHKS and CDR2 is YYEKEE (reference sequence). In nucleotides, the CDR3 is TGTGCCAGCAGCCGCTTCGAGGGCACTGAAGCTTTCTTT. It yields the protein CASSRFEGTEAFF.

In nucleotides, the CDR3 is TGCGCCAGCAGCTCTTCCCTGGGGGGCACTGAAGCTTTCTTT. Amino acid sequence: CASSSSLGGTEAFF. The chain joins TRBV5-1 to TRBJ1-1, with TRBD1 as a possible D gene (5 bases). The CDR3 is made up of 14 amino acids. The germline V gene has CDR1 SGHRS and CDR2 YFSETQ. Trimming shortened V by 3 bases and J by 4 bases, and 13 bases separated the two germline ends.

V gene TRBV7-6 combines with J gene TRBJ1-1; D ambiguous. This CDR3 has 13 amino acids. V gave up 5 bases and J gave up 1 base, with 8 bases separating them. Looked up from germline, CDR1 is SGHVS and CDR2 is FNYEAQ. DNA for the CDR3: TGTGCCAGCAGCCAACAAACGAACACTGAAGCTTTCTTT. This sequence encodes CASSQQTNTEAFF.

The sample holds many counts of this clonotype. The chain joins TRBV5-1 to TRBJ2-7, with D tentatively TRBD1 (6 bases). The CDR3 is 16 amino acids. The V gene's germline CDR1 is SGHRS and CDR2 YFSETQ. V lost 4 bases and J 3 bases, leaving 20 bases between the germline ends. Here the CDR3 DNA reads TGCGCCAGCAGCCCGGATCTCGGCAGGGGAGACTACGAGCAGTACTTC. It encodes CASSPDLGRGDYEQYF. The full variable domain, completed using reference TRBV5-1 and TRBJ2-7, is KAGVTQTPRYLIKTRGQQVTLSCSPISGHRSVSWYQQTPGQGLQFLFEYFSETQRNKGNFPGRFSGRQFSNSRSEMNVSTLELGDSALYLCASSPDLGRGDYEQYFGPGTRLTVT.

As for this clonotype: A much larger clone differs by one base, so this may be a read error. The CDR3 DNA sequence: TGTGCCAGCAGCACAGTCAGGGGGGCCGAGCAGTACTTC. Translating gives CASSTVRGAEQYF. This chain connects TRBV7-8 to TRBJ2-7, with D perhaps matching TRBD1 (7 bases). This CDR3 contains 13 residues. Trimming took 5 bases from V and 6 from J, leaving 14 bases between them. Per the germline V gene, CDR1 is SGHVS and CDR2 is FQNEAQ.

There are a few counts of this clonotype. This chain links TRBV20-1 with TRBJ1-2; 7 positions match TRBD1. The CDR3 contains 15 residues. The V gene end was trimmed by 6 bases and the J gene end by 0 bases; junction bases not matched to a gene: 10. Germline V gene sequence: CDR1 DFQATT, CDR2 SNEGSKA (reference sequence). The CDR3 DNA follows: TGCAGTGCAATCGCCGGGACAGATTCTAACTATGGCTACACCTTC. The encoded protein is CSAIAGTDSNYGYTF.

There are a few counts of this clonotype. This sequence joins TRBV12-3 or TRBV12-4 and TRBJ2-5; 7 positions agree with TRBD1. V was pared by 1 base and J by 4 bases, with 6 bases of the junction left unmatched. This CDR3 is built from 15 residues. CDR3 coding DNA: TGTGCCAGCAGTTTAGGACAGGGTGTTGGAGAGACCCAGTACTTC. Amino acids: CASSLGQGVGETQYF.

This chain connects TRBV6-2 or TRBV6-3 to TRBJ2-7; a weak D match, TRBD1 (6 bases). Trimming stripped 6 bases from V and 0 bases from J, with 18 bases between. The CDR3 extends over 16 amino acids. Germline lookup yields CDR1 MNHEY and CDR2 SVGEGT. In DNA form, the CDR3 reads TGTGCCAGCAGCCCGGTAGGACAGCGAAGCTCCTACGAGCAGTACTTC. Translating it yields CASSPVGQRSSYEQYF.

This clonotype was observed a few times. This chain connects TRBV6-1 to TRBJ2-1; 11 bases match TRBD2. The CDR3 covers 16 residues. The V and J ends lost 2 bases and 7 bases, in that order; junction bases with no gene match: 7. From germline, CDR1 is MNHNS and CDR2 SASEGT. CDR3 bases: TGTGCCAGCAGTGAATTAGCGGGGGGGCCGCTTAATGAGCAGTTCTTC. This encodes CASSELAGGPLNEQFF.

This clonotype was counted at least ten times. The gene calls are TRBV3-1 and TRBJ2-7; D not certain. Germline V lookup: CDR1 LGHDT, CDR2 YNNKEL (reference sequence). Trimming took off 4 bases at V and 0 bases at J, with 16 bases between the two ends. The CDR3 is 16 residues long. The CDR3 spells CASSPIIGGNSYEQYF. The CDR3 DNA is TGTGCCAGCAGCCCAATCATCGGCGGAAACTCCTACGAGCAGTACTTC.

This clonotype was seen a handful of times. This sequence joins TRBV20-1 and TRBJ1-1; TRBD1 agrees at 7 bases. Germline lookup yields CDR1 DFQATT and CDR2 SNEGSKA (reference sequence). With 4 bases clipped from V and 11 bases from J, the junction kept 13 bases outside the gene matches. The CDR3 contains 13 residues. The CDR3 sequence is CSAMGTAGLNAFF. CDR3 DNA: TGCAGTGCTATGGGGACAGCGGGTCTAAACGCTTTCTTT.

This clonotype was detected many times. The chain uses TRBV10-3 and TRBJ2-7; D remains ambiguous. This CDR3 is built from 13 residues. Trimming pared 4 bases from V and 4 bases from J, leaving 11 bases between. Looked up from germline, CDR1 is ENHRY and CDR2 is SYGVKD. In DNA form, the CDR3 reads TGTGCCATCAGTGTTTCTAGAGAATACGAGCAGTACTTC. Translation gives CAISVSREYEQYF.

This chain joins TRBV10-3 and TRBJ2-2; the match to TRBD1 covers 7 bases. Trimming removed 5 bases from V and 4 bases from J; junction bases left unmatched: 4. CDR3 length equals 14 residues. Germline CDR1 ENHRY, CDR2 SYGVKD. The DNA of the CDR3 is TGTGCCATCAGTAGGGGACAGACCACCGGGGAGCTGTTTTTT. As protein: CAISRGQTTGELFF.

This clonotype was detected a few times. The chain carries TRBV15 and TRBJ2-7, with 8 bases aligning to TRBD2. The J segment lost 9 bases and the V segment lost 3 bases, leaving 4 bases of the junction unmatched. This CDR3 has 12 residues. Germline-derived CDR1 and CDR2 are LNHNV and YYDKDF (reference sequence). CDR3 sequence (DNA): TGTGCCACCAGCAGGAACCTAGCGGGGCAGTACTTC. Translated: CATSRNLAGQYF.

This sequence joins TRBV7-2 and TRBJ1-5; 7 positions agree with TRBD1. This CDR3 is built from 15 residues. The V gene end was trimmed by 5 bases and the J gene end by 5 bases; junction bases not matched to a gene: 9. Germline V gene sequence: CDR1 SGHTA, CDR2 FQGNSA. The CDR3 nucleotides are TGTGCCAGCAGCACACAAGCGACAGGGTATCAGCCCCAGCATTTT. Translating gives CASSTQATGYQPQHF.

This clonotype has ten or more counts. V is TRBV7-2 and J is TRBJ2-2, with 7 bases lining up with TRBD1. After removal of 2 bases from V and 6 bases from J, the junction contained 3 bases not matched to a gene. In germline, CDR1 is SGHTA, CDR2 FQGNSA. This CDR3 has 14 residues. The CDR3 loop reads CASSLIQGAGELFF. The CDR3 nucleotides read TGTGCCAGCAGCTTAATTCAGGGGGCCGGGGAGCTGTTTTTT.

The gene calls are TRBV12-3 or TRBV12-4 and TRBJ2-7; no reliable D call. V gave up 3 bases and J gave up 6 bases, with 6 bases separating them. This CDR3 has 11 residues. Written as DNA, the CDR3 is TGTGCCAGCAGTTTGTGGGGCGAGCAGTACTTC. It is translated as CASSLWGEQYF.

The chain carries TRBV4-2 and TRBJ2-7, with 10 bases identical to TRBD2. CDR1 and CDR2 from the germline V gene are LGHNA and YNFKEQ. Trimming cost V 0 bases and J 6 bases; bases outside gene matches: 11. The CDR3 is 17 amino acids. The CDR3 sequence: CASSQDQASGGAGEQYF. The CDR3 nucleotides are TGTGCCAGCAGCCAAGATCAGGCGAGCGGGGGGGCCGGCGAGCAGTACTTC.

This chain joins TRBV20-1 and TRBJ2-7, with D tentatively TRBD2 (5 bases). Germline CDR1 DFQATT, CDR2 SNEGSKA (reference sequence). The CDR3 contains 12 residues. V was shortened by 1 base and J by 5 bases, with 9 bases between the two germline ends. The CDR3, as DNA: TGCAGTGCTAGAGTGGTCGGGAACGAGCAGTACTTC. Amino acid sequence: CSARVVGNEQYF.

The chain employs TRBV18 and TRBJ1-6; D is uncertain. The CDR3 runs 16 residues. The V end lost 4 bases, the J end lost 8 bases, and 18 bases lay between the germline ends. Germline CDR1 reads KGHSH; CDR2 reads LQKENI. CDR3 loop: CASSLNPTPGDSPLHF. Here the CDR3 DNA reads TGTGCCAGCTCACTCAATCCGACACCGGGTGATTCACCCCTCCACTTT.

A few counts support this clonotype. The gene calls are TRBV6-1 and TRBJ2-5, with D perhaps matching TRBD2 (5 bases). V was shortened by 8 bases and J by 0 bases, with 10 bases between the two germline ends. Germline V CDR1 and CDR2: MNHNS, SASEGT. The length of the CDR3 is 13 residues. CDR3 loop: CASHLGNQETQYF. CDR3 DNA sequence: TGTGCCAGCCACCTCGGGAACCAAGAGACCCAGTACTTC.

The CDR3 bases are TGTGCCAGCAGTTTATACAGGGGGAACACTGAAGCTTTCTTT. It is translated as CASSLYRGNTEAFF. V gene TRBV12-3 or TRBV12-4 combines with J gene TRBJ1-1, with 7 bases fitting TRBD1. The CDR3 sequence is 14 residues long. J gave up 1 base and V 2 bases, and 1 base lay outside the gene matches.

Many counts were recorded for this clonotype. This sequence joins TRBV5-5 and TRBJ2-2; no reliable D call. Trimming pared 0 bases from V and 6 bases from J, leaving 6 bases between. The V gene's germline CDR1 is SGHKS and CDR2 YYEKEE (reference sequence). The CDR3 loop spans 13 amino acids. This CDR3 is CASSLDTAGELFF. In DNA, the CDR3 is TGTGCCAGCAGCTTGGACACTGCCGGGGAGCTGTTTTTT.

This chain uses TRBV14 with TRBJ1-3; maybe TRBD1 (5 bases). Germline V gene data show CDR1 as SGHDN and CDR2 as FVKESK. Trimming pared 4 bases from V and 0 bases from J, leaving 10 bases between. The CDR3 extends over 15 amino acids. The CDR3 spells CASSPGLYSGNTIYF. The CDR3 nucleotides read TGTGCCAGCAGCCCGGGACTGTACTCTGGAAACACCATATATTTT. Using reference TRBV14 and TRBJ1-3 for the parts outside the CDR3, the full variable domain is EAGVTQFPSHSVIEKGQTVTLRCDPISGHDNLYWYRRVMGKEIKFLLHFVKESKQDESGMPNNRFLAERTGGTYSTLKVQPAELEDSGVYFCASSPGLYSGNTIYFGEGSWLTVV.

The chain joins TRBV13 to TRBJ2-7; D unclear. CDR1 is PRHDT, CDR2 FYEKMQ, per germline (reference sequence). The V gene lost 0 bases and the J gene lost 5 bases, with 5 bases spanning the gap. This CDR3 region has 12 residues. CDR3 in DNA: TGTGCCAGCAGCTTAGGCCCTCACGAGCAGTACTTC. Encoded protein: CASSLGPHEQYF.

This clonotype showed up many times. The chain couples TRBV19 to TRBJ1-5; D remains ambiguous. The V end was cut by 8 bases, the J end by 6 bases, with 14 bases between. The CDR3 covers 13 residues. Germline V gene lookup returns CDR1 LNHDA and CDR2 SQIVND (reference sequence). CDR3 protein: CASRREGLQPQHF. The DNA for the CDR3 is TGTGCCAGTCGGAGAGAGGGTCTTCAGCCCCAGCATTTT.

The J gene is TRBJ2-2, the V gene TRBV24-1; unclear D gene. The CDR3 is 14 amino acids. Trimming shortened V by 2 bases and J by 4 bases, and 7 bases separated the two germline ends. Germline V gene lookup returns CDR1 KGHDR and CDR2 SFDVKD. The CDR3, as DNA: TGTGCCACCAGTGATTGGCAGGTCACCGGGGAGCTGTTTTTT. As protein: CATSDWQVTGELFF.